Below are 20 T cell receptor beta chains sequenced from a single sample in a study of blood T cells in healthy people across ages. Using a J-beta primer mix together with a sample-barcoded 5' primer, a second PCR was run for 7 to 11 cycles. MiXCR was run by TCRdb on the 5' RACE reads, yielding one entry per CDR3 protein. The sample records around 780,000 distinct CDR3 sequences, roughly 24% being singletons. In addition, the sample was reused for a study of T cells of mothers and their children.

Source material: blood. The receptors originated from a boy younger than 18 in good health.

The chain links TRBV4-1 to TRBJ1-5; 7 nucleotides agree with TRBD1. CDR1 MGHRA and CDR2 YSYEKL come from the germline V gene. The CDR3 length is 14 residues. J gave up 9 bases and V 0 bases, and 5 bases lay outside the gene matches. The CDR3 here is CASSQETGSRPQHF. In DNA form, the CDR3 reads TGCGCCAGCAGCCAAGAGACAGGGTCACGGCCCCAGCATTTT.

V is TRBV12-5 and J is TRBJ2-3; tentatively, D is TRBD2 (6 bases). This CDR3 is built from 11 residues. CDR1 and CDR2 from the germline V gene are LGHNT and FRNRAP. The CDR3: CALGGSDTQYF. Written as DNA, the CDR3 is TGTGCCCTGGGGGGTTCAGATACGCAGTATTTT. The full variable domain, with the rest looked up from reference TRBV12-5 and TRBJ2-3, is DARVTQTPRHKVTEMGQEVTMRCQPILGHNTVFWYRQTMMQGLELLAYFRNRAPLDDSGMPKDRFSAEMPDATLATLKIQPSEPRDSAVYFCALGGSDTQYFGPGTRLTVL.

The gene calls are TRBV4-1 and TRBJ2-2; the D call may be TRBD1 or TRBD2 (5 bases each). The V gene's germline CDR1 is MGHRA and CDR2 YSYEKL. The CDR3 length is 16 residues. Trimming took 0 bases from V and 4 from J, leaving 12 bases between them. The CDR3 DNA reads as TGCGCCAGCAGCCAAGATCCGCCCGGGGCCACCGGGGAGCTGTTTTTT. Its translation is CASSQDPPGATGELFF.

This clonotype has more than one count but fewer than ten. V usage is TRBV6-1 and J usage is TRBJ2-7; D gene ambiguous. The V end was cut by 0 bases, the J end by 7 bases, with 7 bases between. This CDR3 has 12 amino acids. The V gene's germline CDR1 is MNHNS and CDR2 SASEGT. The CDR3 region has the DNA TGTGCCAGCAGTGAAGCTAGGTGGGAGCAGTACTTC. This translates into CASSEARWEQYF.

At least ten counts were recorded for this clonotype. The chain links TRBV12-3 or TRBV12-4 to TRBJ1-1; no clear D gene. This CDR3 comprises 13 residues. V shed 6 bases and J shed 0 bases, with 8 bases lying between them. CDR3 in DNA: TGTGCCAGCAGCCGGGCCATGAACACTGAAGCTTTCTTT. This translates into CASSRAMNTEAFF.

As to this clonotype: One end of the junction fails to match germline, which may point to a read error. The chain links TRBV7-9 to TRBJ2-1; TRBD2 is a possible D gene (7 bases). The CDR3 is 15 amino acids. In germline, CDR1 is SEHNR, CDR2 FQNEAQ (reference sequence). CDR3: CAGSPLGGALLGQFF. CDR3 sequence (DNA): TGTGCCGGCAGCCCTCTGGGGGGGGCCCTCTTAGGGCAGTTCTTC.

This clonotype was detected only a few times. The V and J genes are TRBV7-9 and TRBJ1-2, with no clear D. CDR1 SEHNR and CDR2 FQNEAQ come from the germline V gene (reference sequence). CDR3 length: 15 residues. The V gene lost 5 bases and the J gene lost 0 bases, with 13 bases spanning the gap. CDR3 protein: CASSPPVLTNYGYTF. CDR3 bases: TGTGCCAGCAGCCCTCCTGTCCTCACTAACTATGGCTACACCTTC.

This clonotype was counted only a few times. The rearrangement joins TRBV7-3 to TRBJ2-1; 8 bases fit TRBD2. Germline trimming cut 2 bases from V and 9 bases from J; bases unmatched to any gene: 12. This CDR3 region has 16 residues. The germline CDR1 and CDR2 sequences are SGHTA and FQGTGA. In nucleotides, the CDR3 is TGTGCCAGCAGCTTAGGGGCGGGGGGTCCATTCTTTGAGCAGTTCTTC. Protein: CASSLGAGGPFFEQFF.

The J gene is TRBJ2-1, the V gene TRBV9, with a possible D match to TRBD2 (5 bases). Germline V gene lookup returns CDR1 SGDLS and CDR2 YYNGEE. CDR3 length equals 15 residues. Trimming took 3 bases from V and 2 from J, leaving 12 bases between them. CDR3 nucleotide sequence: TGTGCCAGCAGCGCCCGACTAAACGCCTACAATGAGCAGTTCTTC. Translated, it gives CASSARLNAYNEQFF.

The table lists this clonotype with a few counts. The V and J genes are TRBV6-6 and TRBJ1-2, with 8 nucleotides matching TRBD1. Germline V gene sequence: CDR1 MNHNY, CDR2 SVGAGI (reference sequence). This CDR3 has 13 residues. V was pared by 8 bases and J by 5 bases, with 7 bases of the junction left unmatched. CDR3 protein: CASQGQGLYGYTF. CDR3 DNA: TGTGCCAGCCAAGGACAGGGATTGTATGGCTACACCTTC.

This clonotype was observed a few times. The gene calls are TRBV6-1 and TRBJ1-3; D unresolved. CDR1 MNHNS and CDR2 SASEGT come from the germline V gene. This CDR3 contains 14 residues. The germline V and J ends were trimmed by 3 bases and 4 bases, with 10 bases remaining between them. The CDR3 nucleotides are TGTGCCAGCAGTGAGCCCGAGTCCGGAAACACCATATATTTT. It specifies CASSEPESGNTIYF.

The gene calls are TRBV5-5 and TRBJ1-4; D is undetermined. V was pared by 2 bases and J by 3 bases, with 8 bases between. Germline values: CDR1 SGHKS, CDR2 YYEKEE (reference sequence). The CDR3 consists of 14 residues. The CDR3, as DNA: TGTGCCAGCAGCTTTTCGCAGGCTAATGAAAAACTGTTTTTT. It encodes CASSFSQANEKLFF.

This clonotype has a handful of counts. Germline is not matched at one junction end, which may reflect a read error. V gene TRBV6-6 combines with J gene TRBJ2-7; possibly TRBD1 for D (5 bases). CDR1 is MNHNY, CDR2 SVGAGI, per germline (reference sequence). There are 14 residues in the CDR3. The CDR3 DNA follows: TGTGTCAGCAGGGCTATCCCTGTTCGCCACGAGCAGTACTTC. Amino acid sequence: CVSRAIPVRHEQYF.

This clonotype was seen repeatedly, ten times or more. The CDR3 region has the DNA TGCAGTTCTTCGACAGGGGAGCAAGAGACCCAGTACTTC. Amino acids: CSSSTGEQETQYF. The chain employs TRBV29-1 and TRBJ2-5; 8 bases agree with TRBD1. This CDR3 has 13 amino acids. CDR1 and CDR2 from the germline V gene are SQVTM and ANQGSEA.

There are many counts of this clonotype. V and J are TRBV12-3 or TRBV12-4 and TRBJ2-1, with D unclear. Between the trimmed V and J ends, which lost 0 bases and 13 bases, there was a span of 7 bases. This CDR3 spans 11 amino acids. CDR3: CASSLAKEQFF. The CDR3 DNA is TGTGCCAGCAGTTTAGCGAAGGAACAGTTCTTC.

This clonotype has only a few counts. The genes are TRBV12-3 or TRBV12-4 and TRBJ1-2; a weak D match, TRBD1 (5 bases). The length of the CDR3 is 17 residues. The V end lost 0 bases, the J end lost 0 bases, and 14 bases lay between the germline ends. CDR3 DNA: TGTGCCAGCAGTTTAGCGTCGATTGGGGGGGCTAACTATGGCTACACCTTC. This codes for CASSLASIGGANYGYTF.

This CDR3 reads CASSQDRRQGRVVEKLFF. CDR3 coding DNA: TGCGCCAGCAGCCAAGATAGGCGTCAGGGAAGAGTGGTTGAAAAACTGTTTTTT. The chain has TRBV4-1 and TRBJ1-4; D may be TRBD1 (5 bases). The CDR3 is 18 residues long. Germline V CDR1 and CDR2: MGHRA, YSYEKL. V lost 0 bases to trimming and J lost 7 bases, with 21 bases between them.

The rearrangement uses TRBV10-3 and TRBJ2-7, with a possible D match to TRBD2 (6 bases). The germline V gene has CDR1 ENHRY and CDR2 SYGVKD. This CDR3 is built from 14 residues. The V end was cut by 5 bases, the J end by 0 bases, with 11 bases between. DNA for the CDR3: TGTGCCATCAGTAATAGCGGCTTCTCCTACGAGCAGTACTTC. Protein: CAISNSGFSYEQYF.

This clonotype has only a few counts. The gene calls are TRBV27 and TRBJ2-7, with a tentative D call TRBD2 (7 bases). Germline V gives CDR1 MNHEY, CDR2 SMNVEV (reference sequence). The CDR3 totals 14 residues. V gave up 2 bases and J gave up 8 bases, with 16 bases separating them. As DNA, the CDR3 is TGTGCCAGCAGTTTAGGCAGGGGAGCGGGGCAGCAGTACTTC. Encoded protein: CASSLGRGAGQQYF.

The chain joins TRBV4-1 to TRBJ2-4; no definite D call. This CDR3 contains 16 residues. The germline gives CDR1 MGHRA, CDR2 YSYEKL. The V end was cut by 0 bases, the J end by 0 bases, with 9 bases between. This CDR3 is CASSQDGGVAKNIQYF. In nucleotides, the CDR3 is TGCGCCAGCAGCCAAGATGGTGGGGTAGCCAAAAACATTCAGTACTTC.